This T cell receptor beta chain originates from a study of blood T cell repertoires in COVID-19. Method: immunoSEQ multiplex PCR; TCRdb's copy keeps in-frame clones and lacks some. The data show about 220,000 clones, 65% to 90% seen once. Unmatched junction bases numbered 4, after V lost 1 base and J lost 7 bases. This CDR3 region has 14 residues. Germline-derived CDR1 and CDR2 are SGHTA and FQGNSA. This TCR came from an older woman with COVID-19, enrolled during active disease. The V call is TRBV7-2, the J call TRBJ1-3; 7 bases agree with TRBD1. What was sequenced was peripheral blood. The CDR3 DNA sequence: TGTGCCAGCAGCTTAGTTAGGGGGCTGAACACCATATATTTT. Encoded protein: CASSLVRGLNTIYF.